The clone carrying this T cell receptor (beta chain) turned up a few times. The antigen is unknown. The data stem from a study of T-cell reconstitution after alpha-beta-depleted transplantation in children. Study outcomes and limitations: Two months or so post-transplant, alpha-beta T cells reportedly derived from several hundred expanded graft clones. Hyperexpanded clones declined; after one year, newly produced T cells mostly supplied diversity. The high TCRbeta diversity at day 60 in some patients came from surviving recipient T cells and thymic progenitors.

TCRbeta library construction was performed incorporating unique molecular identifiers. TCRdb redid the calling of the PCR reads with MiXCR, one entry per CDR3 protein. This sample carries approximately 200,000 distinct CDR3 sequences, roughly 6.5% of them seen once, and the ten largest clones take 4.5% to 5.5%. The starting material was PBMCs, obtained before TCRalphabeta/CD19-depleted stem cell transplant. This TCR was recovered from a girl less than two years old with combined immunodeficiency, due to receive a stem cell transplant.

This CDR3 reads CASSIAGIYEQYF. The CDR3 DNA reads as TGTGCCAGTAGTATCGCCGGGATTTACGAGCAGTACTTC. J is TRBJ2-7 and V is TRBV19, with D possibly being TRBD2 (5 bases). V was clipped by 3 bases and J by 4 bases, with 10 bases between them. CDR1 LNHDA and CDR2 SQIVND come from the germline V gene (reference sequence). There are 13 residues in the CDR3.